These 8 T cell receptor beta chains came from one sample sequenced in a study of cytomegalovirus exposure and HLA in healthy donors. The PCR used 60 Vbeta and 13 Jbeta primers. Data came from immunoSEQ multiplex PCR; TCRdb stores just in-frame clones and leaves some out. The sample holds 150,000 or so clones, around three quarters seen once. Sequences were obtained from PBMCs. The receptors were gathered from a man in his forties or fifties in good health and CMV-seropositive.

The chain uses TRBV9 and TRBJ1-6; 8 nucleotides align to TRBD1. CDR3 length: 16 residues. The germline gives CDR1 SGDLS, CDR2 YYNGEE. The ends lost 0 bases at V and 10 bases at J; junction bases unmatched: 9. The CDR3 protein is CASSVAEARGLSPLHF. Here the CDR3 DNA reads TGTGCCAGCAGCGTAGCCGAGGCCAGGGGGCTATCACCCCTCCACTTT.

The genes are TRBV2 and TRBJ1-6; no firm D call. Trimming pared 6 bases from V and 8 bases from J, leaving 11 bases between. Germline CDR1 is SNHLY and CDR2 is FYNNEI. The CDR3 consists of 13 residues. The CDR3 DNA reads as TGTGCCAGCAGGACATACGCCTATTCACCCCTCCACTTT. Translated, it gives CASRTYAYSPLHF.

This chain uses TRBV6-1 with TRBJ2-7, with D tentatively TRBD1 (6 bases). Germline V CDR1 and CDR2: MNHNS, SASEGT. V gave up 2 bases and J gave up 2 bases, with 13 bases separating them. The CDR3 has 15 amino acids. The CDR3 coding sequence is TGTGCCAGCAGTGAAATGGAACAGGGTCCCTACGAGCAGTACTTC. It yields the protein CASSEMEQGPYEQYF.

The chain links TRBV10-1 to TRBJ1-5, with D possibly TRBD1 on 5 matching bases. Germline V gene data show CDR1 as WNHNN and CDR2 as SYGVQD (reference sequence). Trimming shortened V by 2 bases and J by 8 bases, and 13 bases separated the two germline ends. CDR3 length: 14 amino acids. Here the CDR3 reads CASSEQGWVEPQHF. The CDR3 DNA follows: TGCGCCAGCAGTGAGCAGGGTTGGGTTGAGCCCCAGCATTTT.

This clone has just a few counts. This chain joins TRBV5-6 and TRBJ2-4; 11 positions match TRBD2. Trimming took 2 bases from V and 4 from J; bases not matched to a gene: 5. Looked up from germline, CDR1 is SGHDT and CDR2 is YYEEEE. The CDR3 is 16 residues long. CDR3 protein: CASSFTTSGKKNIQYF. For the CDR3, the DNA is TGTGCCAGCAGCTTTACGACTAGCGGGAAAAAAAACATTCAGTACTTC. The whole variable domain, filled in from reference TRBV5-6 and TRBJ2-4, reads DAGVTQSPTHLIKTRGQQVTLRCSPKSGHDTVSWYQQALGQGPQFIFQYYEEEERQRGNFPDRFSGHQFPNYSSELNVNALLLGDSALYLCASSFTTSGKKNIQYFGAGTRLSVL.

This chain links TRBV6-5 with TRBJ1-4; TRBD1 matches at 7 bases. The V and J ends lost 5 bases and 0 bases, in that order; junction bases with no gene match: 0. The CDR3 runs 14 residues. Germline lookup yields CDR1 MNHEY and CDR2 SVGAGI. The CDR3 DNA reads as TGTGCCAGCAGTGGGACAGCAACTAATGAAAAACTGTTTTTT. It is translated as CASSGTATNEKLFF.

The chain has TRBV5-1 and TRBJ2-1, with 14 bases that match TRBD2. Germline assignment: CDR1 SGHRS and CDR2 YFSETQ. The CDR3 extends over 18 amino acids. V was pared by 2 bases and J by 0 bases, with 4 bases of the junction left unmatched. CDR3 in amino acids: CASSFIGLAGGSYNEQFF. CDR3 coding DNA: TGCGCCAGCAGCTTCATAGGACTAGCGGGGGGCTCCTACAATGAGCAGTTCTTC. Full variable domain (missing parts from reference TRBV5-1 and TRBJ2-1): KAGVTQTPRYLIKTRGQQVTLSCSPISGHRSVSWYQQTPGQGLQFLFEYFSETQRNKGNFPGRFSGRQFSNSRSEMNVSTLELGDSALYLCASSFIGLAGGSYNEQFFGPGTRLTVL.

V is TRBV28 and J is TRBJ2-5; 14 bases map to TRBD2. The junction had 13 bases not matched to a gene; V was cut back by 4 bases and J by 6 bases. The germline V gene encodes CDR1 MDHEN and CDR2 SYDVKM. The CDR3 runs to 18 residues. The CDR3 sequence: CASSSFLYGTSGGKTQYF. The CDR3 region has the DNA TGTGCCAGCAGTTCCTTTCTTTACGGGACTAGCGGGGGTAAGACCCAGTACTTC.